This TCR beta chain was obtained from a study of T-cell reconstitution after alpha-beta-depleted transplantation in children. V was trimmed by 10 bases and J by 6 bases, leaving 16 bases between them. The CDR3 runs to 13 residues. CDR1 and CDR2 from the germline V gene are MNHEY and SMNVEV (reference sequence). Notes on the study in general: T-cell numbers and diversity one year post-transplant derived largely from freshly generated T cells. It was surviving recipient T cells and thymic progenitors that gave some patients high TCRbeta diversity at day 60. It was reported that alpha-beta T cells came from several hundred expanded graft clones (about two months after transplant).

As it was prepared, the TCRbeta library received unique molecular identifiers. TCRdb analysed the PCR reads with MiXCR anew, one entry per CDR3 protein. The table records about 15,000 distinct CDR3 sequences, about 7.7% of them present only once. The table lists this clonotype with many counts. Its specificity is unknown. The sequence was collected from a boy under two years old who had a stem cell transplant for Wiskott-Aldrich syndrome, so the T cells may come from the graft donor. The rearrangement joins TRBV27 to TRBJ2-1; D possibly corresponds to TRBD1 (5 bases). The material sequenced was PBMCs, mostly from graft donor cells, taken 60 days after TCRalphabeta/CD19-depleted stem cell transplant. The CDR3 sequence is CATHGHGFNEQFF. Here the CDR3 DNA reads TGTGCCACCCACGGACACGGTTTCAATGAGCAGTTCTTC.